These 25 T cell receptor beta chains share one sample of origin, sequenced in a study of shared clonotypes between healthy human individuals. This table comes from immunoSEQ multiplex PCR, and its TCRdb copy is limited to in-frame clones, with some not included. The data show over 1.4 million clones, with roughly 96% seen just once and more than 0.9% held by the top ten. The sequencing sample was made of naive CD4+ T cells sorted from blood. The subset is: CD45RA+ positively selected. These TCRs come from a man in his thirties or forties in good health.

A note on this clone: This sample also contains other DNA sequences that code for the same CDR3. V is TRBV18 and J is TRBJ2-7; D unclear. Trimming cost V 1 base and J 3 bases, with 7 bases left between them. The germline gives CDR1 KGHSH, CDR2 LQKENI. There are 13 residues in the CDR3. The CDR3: CASSPLGGYEQYF. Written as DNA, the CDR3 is TGTGCCAGCTCACCACTAGGCGGCTACGAGCAGTACTTC.

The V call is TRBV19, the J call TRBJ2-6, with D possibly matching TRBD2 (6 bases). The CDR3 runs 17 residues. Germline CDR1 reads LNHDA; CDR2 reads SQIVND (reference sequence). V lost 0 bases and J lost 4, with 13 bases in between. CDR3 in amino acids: CASSIESGQAGANVLTF. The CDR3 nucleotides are TGTGCCAGTAGTATAGAGAGCGGGCAGGCCGGGGCCAACGTCCTGACTTTC.

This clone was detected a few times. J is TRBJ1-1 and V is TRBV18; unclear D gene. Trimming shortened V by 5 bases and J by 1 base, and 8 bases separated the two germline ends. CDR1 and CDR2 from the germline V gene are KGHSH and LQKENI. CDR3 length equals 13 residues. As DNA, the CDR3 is TGTGCCAGCTCAACGGACGAGAACACTGAAGCTTTCTTT. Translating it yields CASSTDENTEAFF.

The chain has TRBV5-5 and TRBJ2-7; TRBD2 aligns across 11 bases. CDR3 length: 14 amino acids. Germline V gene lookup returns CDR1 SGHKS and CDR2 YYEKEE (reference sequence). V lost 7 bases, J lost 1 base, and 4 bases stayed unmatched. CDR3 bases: TGTGCCAGCGGGGGACTAGCGGAATCCTACGAGCAGTACTTC. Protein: CASGGLAESYEQYF.

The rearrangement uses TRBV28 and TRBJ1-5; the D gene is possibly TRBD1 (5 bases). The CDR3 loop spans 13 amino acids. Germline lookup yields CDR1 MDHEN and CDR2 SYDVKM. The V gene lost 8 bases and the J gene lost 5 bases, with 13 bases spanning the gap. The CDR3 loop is CASFAGLDQPQHF. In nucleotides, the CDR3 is TGTGCCAGCTTCGCAGGGTTGGATCAGCCCCAGCATTTT.

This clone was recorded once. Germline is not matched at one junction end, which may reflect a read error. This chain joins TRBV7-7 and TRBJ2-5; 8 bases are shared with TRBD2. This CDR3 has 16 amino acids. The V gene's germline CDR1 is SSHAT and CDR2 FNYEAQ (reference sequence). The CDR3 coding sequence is TGTGCTAGCAGCCCGCGCCCTCAAGCGGGAGCAGAGACCCAGTACTTC. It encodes CASSPRPQAGAETQYF. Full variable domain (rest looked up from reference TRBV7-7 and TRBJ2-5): GAGVSQSPRYKVTKRGQDVTLRCDPISSHATLYWYQQALGQGPEFLTYFNYEAQPDKSGLPSDRFSAERPEGSISTLTIQRTEQRDSAMYRCASSPRPQAGAETQYFGPGTRLLVL.

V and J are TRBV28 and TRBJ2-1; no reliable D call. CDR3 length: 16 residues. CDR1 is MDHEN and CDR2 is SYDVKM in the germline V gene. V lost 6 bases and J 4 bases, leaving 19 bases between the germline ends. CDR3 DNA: TGTGCCAGCAGGTCGGGCTCTTCCACGTTTTACAATGAGCAGTTCTTC. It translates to CASRSGSSTFYNEQFF.

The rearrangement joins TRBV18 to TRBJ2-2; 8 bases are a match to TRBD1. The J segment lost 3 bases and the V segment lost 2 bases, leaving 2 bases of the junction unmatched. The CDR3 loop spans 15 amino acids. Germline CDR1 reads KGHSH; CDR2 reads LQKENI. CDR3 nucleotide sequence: TGTGCCAGCTCACCAAACAGGGGGTACACCGGGGAGCTGTTTTTT. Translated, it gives CASSPNRGYTGELFF.

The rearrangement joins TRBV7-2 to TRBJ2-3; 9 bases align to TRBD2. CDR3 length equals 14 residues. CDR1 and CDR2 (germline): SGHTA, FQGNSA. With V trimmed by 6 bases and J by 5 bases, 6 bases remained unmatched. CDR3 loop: CASSFLAGLDTQYF. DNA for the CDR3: TGTGCCAGCAGTTTTCTAGCGGGACTAGATACGCAGTATTTT.

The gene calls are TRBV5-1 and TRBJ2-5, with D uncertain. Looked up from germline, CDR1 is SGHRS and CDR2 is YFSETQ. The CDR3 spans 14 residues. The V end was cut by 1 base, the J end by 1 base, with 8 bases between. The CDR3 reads CASSLNKPQETQYF. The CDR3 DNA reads TGCGCCAGCAGCTTGAATAAGCCCCAAGAGACCCAGTACTTC.

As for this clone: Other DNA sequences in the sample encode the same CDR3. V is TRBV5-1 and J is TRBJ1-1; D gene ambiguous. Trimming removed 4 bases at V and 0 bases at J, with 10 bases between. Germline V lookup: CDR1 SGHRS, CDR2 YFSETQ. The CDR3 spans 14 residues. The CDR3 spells CASSLGLLNTEAFF. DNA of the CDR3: TGCGCCAGCAGCCTCGGGCTATTGAACACTGAAGCTTTCTTT.

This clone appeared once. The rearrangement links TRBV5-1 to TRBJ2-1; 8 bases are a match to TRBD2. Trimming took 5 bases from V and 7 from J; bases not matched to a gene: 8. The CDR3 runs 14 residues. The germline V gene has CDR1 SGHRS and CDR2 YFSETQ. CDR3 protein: CASSPGTSRNEQFF. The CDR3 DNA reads TGCGCCAGCAGTCCCGGGACTAGTCGTAATGAGCAGTTCTTC.

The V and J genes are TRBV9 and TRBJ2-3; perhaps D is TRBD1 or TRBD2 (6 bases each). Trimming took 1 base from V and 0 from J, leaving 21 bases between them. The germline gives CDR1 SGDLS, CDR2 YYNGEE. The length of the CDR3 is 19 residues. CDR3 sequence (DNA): TGTGCCAGCAGCGTACCGAGCATGGAGGGGGGAGAAAGCACAGATACGCAGTATTTT. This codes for CASSVPSMEGGESTDTQYF. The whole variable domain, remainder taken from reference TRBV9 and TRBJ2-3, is DSGVTQTPKHLITATGQRVTLRCSPRSGDLSVYWYQQSLDQGLQFLIQYYNGEERAKGNILERFSAQQFPDLHSELNLSSLELGDSALYFCASSVPSMEGGESTDTQYFGPGTRLTVL.

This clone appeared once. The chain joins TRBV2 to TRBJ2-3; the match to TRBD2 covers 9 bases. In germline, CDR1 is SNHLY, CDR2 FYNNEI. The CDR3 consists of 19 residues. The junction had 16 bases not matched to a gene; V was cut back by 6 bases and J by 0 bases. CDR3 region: CASRSRGGSSGTSTDTQYF. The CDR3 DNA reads TGTGCCAGCAGATCAAGGGGCGGGTCTAGCGGGACTAGCACAGATACGCAGTATTTT.

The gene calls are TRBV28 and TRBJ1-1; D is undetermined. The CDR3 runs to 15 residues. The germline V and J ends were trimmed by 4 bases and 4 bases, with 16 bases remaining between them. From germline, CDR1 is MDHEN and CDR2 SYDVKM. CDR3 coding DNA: TGTGCCAGCAGTTCCCGAGAACGCTTCTTCACTGAAGCTTTCTTT. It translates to CASSSRERFFTEAFF.

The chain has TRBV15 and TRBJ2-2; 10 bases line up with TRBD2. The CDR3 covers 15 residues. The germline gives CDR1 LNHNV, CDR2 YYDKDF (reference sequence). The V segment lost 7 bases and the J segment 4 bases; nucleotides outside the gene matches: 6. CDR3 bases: TGTGCCACCACCCGGACTAGCGGACCCACCGGGGAGCTGTTTTTT. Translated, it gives CATTRTSGPTGELFF. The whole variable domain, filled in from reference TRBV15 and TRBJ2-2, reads DAMVIQNPRYQVTQFGKPVTLSCSQTLNHNVMYWYQQKSSQAPKLLFHYYDKDFNNEADTPDNFQSRRPNTSFCFLDIRSPGLGDTAMYLCATTRTSGPTGELFFGEGSRLTVL.

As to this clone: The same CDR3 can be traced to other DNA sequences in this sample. CDR3: CASSFRDYGYTF. The CDR3 DNA sequence: TGTGCCAGCAGTTTTAGAGACTATGGCTACACCTTC. V usage is TRBV28 and J usage is TRBJ1-2; D uncertain. V was cut by 3 bases and J by 3 bases, with 5 bases left in between. This CDR3 region has 12 residues. Looked up from germline, CDR1 is MDHEN and CDR2 is SYDVKM.

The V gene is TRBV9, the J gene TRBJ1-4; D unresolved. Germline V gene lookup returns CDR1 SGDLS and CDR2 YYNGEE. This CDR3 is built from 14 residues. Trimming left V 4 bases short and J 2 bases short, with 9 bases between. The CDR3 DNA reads TGTGCCAGCAGCTCGACCTCGACTAATGAAAAACTGTTTTTT. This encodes CASSSTSTNEKLFF.

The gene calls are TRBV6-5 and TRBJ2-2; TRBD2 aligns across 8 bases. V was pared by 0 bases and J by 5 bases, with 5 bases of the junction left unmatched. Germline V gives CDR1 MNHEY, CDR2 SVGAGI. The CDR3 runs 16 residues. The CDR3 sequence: CASSYSSGGRTGELFF. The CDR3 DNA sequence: TGTGCCAGCAGTTACTCGTCGGGGGGGAGAACCGGGGAGCTGTTTTTT.

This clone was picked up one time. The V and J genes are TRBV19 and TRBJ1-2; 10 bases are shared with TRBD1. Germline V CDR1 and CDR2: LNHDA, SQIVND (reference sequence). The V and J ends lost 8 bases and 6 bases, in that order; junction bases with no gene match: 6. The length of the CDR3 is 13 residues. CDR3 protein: CASWDRGNHGYTF. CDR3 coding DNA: TGTGCCAGTTGGGACAGGGGAAATCATGGCTACACCTTC.

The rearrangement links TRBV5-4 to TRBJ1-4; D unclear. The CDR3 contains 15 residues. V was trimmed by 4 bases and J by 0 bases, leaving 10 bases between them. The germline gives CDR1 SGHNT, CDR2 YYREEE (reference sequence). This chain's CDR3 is CASSLAGSTNEKLFF. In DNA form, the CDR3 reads TGTGCCAGCAGCCTTGCTGGTTCAACTAATGAAAAACTGTTTTTT.

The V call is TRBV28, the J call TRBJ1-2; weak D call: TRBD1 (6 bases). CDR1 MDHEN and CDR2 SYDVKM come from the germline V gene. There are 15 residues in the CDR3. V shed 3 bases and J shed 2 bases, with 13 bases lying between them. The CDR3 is CASSFEDRLNYGYTF. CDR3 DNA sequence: TGTGCCAGCAGTTTCGAGGACAGACTGAACTATGGCTACACCTTC.

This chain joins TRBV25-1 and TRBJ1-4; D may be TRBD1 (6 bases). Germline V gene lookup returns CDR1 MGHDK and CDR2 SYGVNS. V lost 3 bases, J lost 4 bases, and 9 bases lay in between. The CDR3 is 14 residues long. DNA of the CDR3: TGTGCCAGCAGTGATACAGGGCTTAATGAAAAACTGTTTTTT. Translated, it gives CASSDTGLNEKLFF. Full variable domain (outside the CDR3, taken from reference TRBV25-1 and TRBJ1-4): EADIYQTPRYLVIGTGKKITLECSQTMGHDKMYWYQQDPGMELHLIHYSYGVNSTEKGDLSSESTVSRIRTEHFPLTLESARPSHTSQYLCASSDTGLNEKLFFGSGTQLSVL.

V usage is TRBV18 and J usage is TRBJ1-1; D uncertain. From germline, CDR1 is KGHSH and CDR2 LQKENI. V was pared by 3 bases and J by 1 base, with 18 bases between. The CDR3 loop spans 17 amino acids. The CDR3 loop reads CASSPKQKSIENTEAFF. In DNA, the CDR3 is TGTGCCAGCTCACCCAAACAGAAATCAATCGAGAACACTGAAGCTTTCTTT.

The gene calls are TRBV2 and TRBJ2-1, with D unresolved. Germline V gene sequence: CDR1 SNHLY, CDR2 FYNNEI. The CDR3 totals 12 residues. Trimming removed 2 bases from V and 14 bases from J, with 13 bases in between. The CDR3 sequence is CASSEMGSSEFF. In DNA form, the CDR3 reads TGTGCCAGCAGTGAAATGGGCAGCTCGGAGTTCTTC. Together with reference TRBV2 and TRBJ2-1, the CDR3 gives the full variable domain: EPEVTQTPSHQVTQMGQEVILRCVPISNHLYFYWYRQILGQKVEFLVSFYNNEISEKSEIFDDQFSVERPDGSNFTLKIRSTKLEDSAMYFCASSEMGSSEFFGPGTRLTVL.